These T cell receptor beta chains were read from a single sample in a study of blood T cell repertoires in COVID-19. Measured with immunoSEQ multiplex PCR; TCRdb has only the in-frame clones, and not every one. The sample has 190,000 or so clones, more than 75% seen once. Sequenced input: peripheral blood. All receptors come from a woman aged 18-35 years who had recovered from COVID-19. CDR3s include the opening cysteine and the closing phenylalanine or tryptophan. Fields, in order: J gene, D gene, clone size, V gene, CDR3 protein, CDR3 DNA. The D gene is left open where the match is weak. Only part of the rows carry a size: once, few, many, or a class if the clone is expanded.

>TRBJ2-3|NA|NA|TRBV24-1
CATSGTTQGPRTDTQYF
TGTGCCACCAGTGGGACAACACAGGGTCCTCGCACAGATACGCAGTATTTT
>TRBJ2-3|NA|NA|TRBV5-4
CASSTGRGIGTDTQYF
TGTGCCAGCAGCACTGGTCGCGGGATTGGCACAGATACGCAGTATTTT
>TRBJ2-3|NA|NA|TRBV6-5
CASSYSSGLGDTQYF
TGTGCCAGCAGTTACTCTAGCGGTCTAGGGGATACGCAGTATTTT
>TRBJ2-3|TRBD2|NA|TRBV4-3
CASSQDERGGIDTQYF
TGCGCCAGCAGCCAAGATGAACGGGGGGGAATAGATACGCAGTATTTT
>TRBJ2-7|NA|NA|TRBV6-5
CASSSHGTGPYEQYF
TGTGCCAGCAGTTCCCACGGGACTGGCCCCTACGAGCAGTACTTC
>TRBJ1-4|NA|NA|TRBV6-2/TRBV6-3
CASSYGPVVETKLFF
TGTGCCAGCAGTTACGGGCCCGTGGTGGAAACGAAACTGTTTTTT
>TRBJ2-3|TRBD2|NA|TRBV10-3
CAIKLELAGYTQYF
TGTGCCATCAAGTTGGAACTAGCGGGGTATACGCAGTATTTT
>TRBJ1-2|NA|NA|TRBV7-3
CASSLKSWEGGYTF
TGTGCCAGCAGCTTAAAAAGCTGGGAGGGTGGCTACACCTTC
>TRBJ1-3|NA|NA|TRBV7-9
CALRGASSGNTIYF
TGTGCCTTGCGGGGGGCCTCCTCTGGAAACACCATATATTTT
>TRBJ2-1|NA|NA|TRBV6-6
CAAGDSSYNEQFF
TGTGCCGCAGGAGACAGCTCCTACAATGAGCAGTTCTTC
>TRBJ2-5|TRBD2|NA|TRBV11-2
CASSLRLAGGPGQETQYF
TGTGCCAGCAGCTTAAGGCTAGCGGGAGGGCCGGGACAAGAGACCCAGTACTTC
>TRBJ2-2|NA|few|TRBV5-5
CASRGFANTGELFF
TGTGCCAGCCGGGGGTTCGCGAACACCGGGGAGCTGTTTTTT
>TRBJ2-2|TRBD2|NA|TRBV6-4
CASSARLAGGKTGELFF
TGTGCCAGCAGTGCCCGGCTAGCGGGAGGGAAGACCGGGGAGCTGTTTTTT
>TRBJ1-2|NA|once|TRBV4-3
CASSQDPDEDYGYTF
TGCGCCAGCAGCCAAGATCCTGACGAGGACTATGGCTACACCTTC
>TRBJ1-2|TRBD1|NA|TRBV5-4
CASSLNQRQGAEGYTF
TGTGCCAGCAGCTTAAACCAGAGACAGGGGGCAGAAGGCTACACCTTC
>TRBJ2-7|TRBD1|NA|TRBV5-1
CASSWRTGQGFEQYF
TGCGCCAGCAGCTGGAGGACGGGACAGGGCTTCGAGCAGTACTTC
>TRBJ2-4|NA|NA|TRBV29-1
CSASGTAKNIQYF
TGCAGCGCCTCCGGGACTGCCAAAAACATTCAGTACTTC
>TRBJ2-5|TRBD2|NA|TRBV6-5
CASSYGGRAVKTQYF
TGTGCCAGCAGTTACGGCGGGAGGGCCGTAAAGACCCAGTACTTC
>TRBJ1-5|NA|NA|TRBV5-1
CASSPGGSNQPQHF
TGCGCCAGCAGCCCTGGGGGGAGCAATCAGCCCCAGCATTTT
>TRBJ2-1|TRBD2|NA|TRBV10-3
CAIRRTSGGALSNEQFF
TGTGCCATCAGACGGACTAGCGGGGGGGCTCTTTCGAATGAGCAGTTCTTC
>TRBJ2-3|TRBD2|NA|TRBV13
CASMASGGASTDTQYF
TGTGCCAGCATGGCTAGCGGGGGGGCTAGCACAGATACGCAGTATTTT
>TRBJ2-6|NA|once|TRBV7-2
CASSFRQGANVLTF
TGTGCCAGCAGCTTCCGACAGGGGGCCAACGTCCTGACTTTC
>TRBJ2-1|TRBD2|NA|TRBV6-4
CASSGTSGGAEQFF
TGTGCCAGCAGTGGGACTAGCGGGGGGGCTGAGCAGTTCTTC
>TRBJ2-7|TRBD2|few|TRBV9
CASSYSGGAYEQYF
TGTGCCAGCAGCTATAGCGGGGGGGCCTACGAGCAGTACTTC
>TRBJ1-5|TRBD1|NA|TRBV28
CASRPRDRDAQPQHF
TGTGCCAGCAGACCCCGGGACAGGGACGCTCAGCCCCAGCATTTT
>TRBJ2-3|TRBD2|NA|TRBV11-2
CASSSSGRGFDTQYF
TGTGCCAGCAGCTCGAGCGGGAGGGGGTTCGATACGCAGTATTTT
>TRBJ2-5|TRBD1|many|TRBV19
CASRPQGDVETQYF
TGTGCCAGTAGACCGCAGGGGGATGTAGAGACCCAGTACTTC
>TRBJ2-3|NA|NA|TRBV29-1
CSVDRLADTQYF
TGCAGCGTCGACAGACTAGCAGATACGCAGTATTTT
>TRBJ2-5|TRBD2|NA|TRBV7-8
CASSLLAGNQETQYF
TGTGCCAGCAGCCTACTAGCGGGAAACCAAGAGACCCAGTACTTC
>TRBJ2-1|TRBD2|NA|TRBV6-5
CASRSPGGPDEQFF
TGTGCCAGCAGGAGCCCGGGAGGGCCGGATGAGCAGTTCTTC
>TRBJ1-2|NA|once|TRBV19
CATKGLTDYGYTF
TGTGCCACTAAAGGCCTGACTGACTATGGCTACACCTTC
>TRBJ1-4|NA|NA|TRBV5-1
CASSLAPGGASEKLFF
TGCGCCAGCAGCTTGGCCCCGGGGGGGGCCAGTGAAAAACTGTTTTTT
>TRBJ1-6|NA|NA|TRBV18
CASSRTDNSPLHF
TGTGCCAGCTCCCGGACAGATAATTCACCCCTCCACTTT
>TRBJ1-6|NA|once|TRBV9
CASSVATNSPLHF
TGTGCCAGCAGCGTAGCGACAAATTCACCCCTCCACTTT
>TRBJ2-1|TRBD2|NA|TRBV11-1
CASSRPTRGGNEQFF
TGTGCCAGCAGCCGACCAACGCGGGGGGGGAATGAGCAGTTCTTC
>TRBJ1-3|NA|NA|TRBV5-6
CASSPLFGNTIYF
TGTGCCAGCAGCCCCCTATTTGGAAACACCATATATTTT
>TRBJ1-4|NA|NA|TRBV7-3
CASSSGPNEKLFF
TGTGCCAGCAGCTCAGGGCCTAATGAAAAACTGTTTTTT
>TRBJ2-6|NA|NA|TRBV27
CASSLSVSSGANVLTF
TGTGCCAGCAGTTTATCAGTTAGCTCTGGGGCCAACGTCCTGACTTTC
>TRBJ2-1|TRBD2|NA|TRBV9
CASSAIAGLSYNEQFF
TGTGCCAGCAGCGCCATAGCGGGCCTATCCTACAATGAGCAGTTCTTC
>TRBJ1-2|NA|NA|TRBV19
CASSIDRVSALYGYTF
TGTGCCAGTAGTATAGATCGCGTCAGCGCGCTATATGGCTACACCTTC
>TRBJ1-2|NA|NA|TRBV12-3/TRBV12-4
CASSLVGRAGYTF
TGTGCCAGCAGTTTAGTCGGCAGGGCTGGCTACACCTTC
>TRBJ1-5|NA|NA|TRBV21-1
CASSKGAPSNQPQHF
TGTGCCAGCAGCAAGGGGGCCCCTAGCAATCAGCCCCAGCATTTT
>TRBJ2-1|TRBD2|few|TRBV7-6
CASSLAGEASYNEQFF
TGTGCCAGCAGCTTGGCGGGGGAGGCTTCCTACAATGAGCAGTTCTTC
>TRBJ1-1|NA|NA|TRBV5-4
CASSLGWGGPSTEAFF
TGTGCCAGCAGCTTGGGCTGGGGGGGTCCTAGCACTGAAGCTTTCTTT
>TRBJ1-2|TRBD1|NA|TRBV11-2
CASSLAGDRLKYGYTF
TGTGCCAGCAGCTTAGCCGGGGACAGATTAAAATATGGCTACACCTTC
>TRBJ1-2|NA|NA|TRBV5-4
CASSVDINYGYTF
TGTGCCAGCAGCGTGGACATTAACTATGGCTACACCTTC